What follows are 2 T cell receptor beta chains derived from one specimen sequenced in a study of immune heterogeneity within non-small cell lung tumors. It was a multiplex PCR that amplified TCR beta CDR3, with 32 V and 13 J primers. TCRdb processed the multiplex PCR reads anew with MiXCR; each CDR3 protein has one entry. Among approximately 6,300 distinct CDR3 sequences, approximately 22% were seen once, and the ten largest hold less than 10%. Genomic DNA extracted from bulk tumor tissue served as template. A total of about 0.55 ug was used per sample. Surgery yielded several widely spaced biopsies per primary tumor. Enrolled patients presented with newly diagnosed, previously untreated non-small cell lung cancer and underwent curative surgery. The sample comprised lung tumor tissue. The origin of the receptors is a man in his 70s with non-small cell lung cancer.

In this sample, this clonotype turned up many times. This chain links TRBV27 with TRBJ2-3; D may correspond to TRBD1 or TRBD2 (6 bases each). Between the trimmed V and J ends, which lost 2 bases and 4 bases, there was a span of 16 bases. Germline lookup yields CDR1 MNHEY and CDR2 SMNVEV (reference sequence). The CDR3 consists of 16 residues. CDR3 DNA sequence: TGTGCCAGCAGTTTAGGAACAGGGAGGTTTGCAGATACGCAGTATTTT. Protein product: CASSLGTGRFADTQYF.

In this sample, this clonotype is medium-sized. The chain combines TRBV6-1 with TRBJ1-2; no clear D gene. The CDR3 length is 14 residues. Germline V CDR1 and CDR2: MNHNS, SASEGT. The V gene lost 9 bases and the J gene lost 4 bases, with 18 bases spanning the gap. The CDR3 region is CARIRSPLTYGYTF. The CDR3 DNA follows: TGTGCCAGGATCAGGAGTCCCTTAACCTATGGCTACACCTTC.